The 2 T cell receptor beta chains below were found in one sample sequenced in a study of blood T cell repertoires in COVID-19. Here immunoSEQ multiplex PCR was the method, and the copy in TCRdb shows in-frame clones only, minus some. This sample carries some 200,000 clones, around four fifths of them seen once, and the ten largest clones take under 12%. Sequenced material: peripheral blood. All receptors come from a woman older than 75 with COVID-19, enrolled during active disease.

V usage is TRBV7-9 and J usage is TRBJ2-5, with D unclear. Germline assignment: CDR1 SEHNR and CDR2 FQNEAQ (reference sequence). There are 13 residues in the CDR3. V was cut by 5 bases and J by 1 base, with 8 bases left in between. The CDR3 sequence is CASSRSFQETQYF. The DNA for the CDR3 is TGTGCCAGCAGCCGGAGTTTCCAAGAGACCCAGTACTTC. The variable domain in full, with the rest retrieved from reference TRBV7-9 and TRBJ2-5, is DTGVSQNPRHKITKRGQNVTFRCDPISEHNRLYWYRQTLGQGPEFLTYFQNEAQLEKSRLLSDRFSAERPKGSFSTLEIQRTEQGDSAMYLCASSRSFQETQYFGPGTRLLVL.

V and J are TRBV7-2 and TRBJ2-1; 7 bases agree with TRBD2. Germline V gives CDR1 SGHTA, CDR2 FQGNSA. With 1 base clipped from V and 3 bases from J, the junction kept 3 bases outside the gene matches. CDR3 length: 15 amino acids. CDR3 loop: CASSLGPSGYNEQFF. As DNA, the CDR3 is TGTGCCAGCAGCTTAGGTCCTAGCGGCTACAATGAGCAGTTCTTC.